This record looks at one TCR beta chain sequence and its context. Its antigen is unidentified. V was pared by 1 base and J by 2 bases, with 3 bases of the junction left unmatched. CDR1 is MNHEY, CDR2 SVGAGI, per germline. The CDR3 contains 15 residues. The data were obtained in a study of blood T cells in healthy people across ages. Study-wide results and limits: Age brought a roughly linear fall in TCR beta diversity measured per million T cells. Higher diversity, along with more naive CD4+ cells, distinguished long-lived donors from aged donors.

PCR was performed a second time for about 6 to 12 cycles using a sample-barcoded 5' primer and a J-beta primer mix. MiXCR, run by TCRdb on the 5' RACE reads, gives a single entry per CDR3 protein. The sample yields some 900,000 distinct CDR3 sequences, approximately 49% seen once. The specimen was blood. The receptor's source is a young man in good health. The chain recombines TRBV6-5 with TRBJ2-7, with 9 bases fitting TRBD1. CDR3 sequence (DNA): TGTGCCAGCAGTTACTTACAGGGGGCCCCCTACGAGCAGTACTTC. Its translation is CASSYLQGAPYEQYF.